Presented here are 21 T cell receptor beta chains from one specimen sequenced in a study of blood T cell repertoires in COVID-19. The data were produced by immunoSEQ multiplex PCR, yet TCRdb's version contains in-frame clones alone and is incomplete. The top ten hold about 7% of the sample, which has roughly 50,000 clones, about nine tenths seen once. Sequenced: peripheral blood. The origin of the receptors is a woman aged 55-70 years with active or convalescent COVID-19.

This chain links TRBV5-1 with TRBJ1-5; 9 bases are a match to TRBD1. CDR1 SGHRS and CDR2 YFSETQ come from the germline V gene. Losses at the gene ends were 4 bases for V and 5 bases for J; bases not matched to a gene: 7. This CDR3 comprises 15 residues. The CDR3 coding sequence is TGCGCCAGCAGCAGGACAGGGGAATTTGATCAGCCCCAGCATTTT. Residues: CASSRTGEFDQPQHF.

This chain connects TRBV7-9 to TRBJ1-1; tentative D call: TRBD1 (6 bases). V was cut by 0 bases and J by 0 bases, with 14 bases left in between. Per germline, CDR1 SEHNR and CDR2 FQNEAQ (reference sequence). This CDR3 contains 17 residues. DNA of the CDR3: TGTGCCAGCAGCTTAGCCCAGGGGACGGCCTTGAACACTGAAGCTTTCTTT. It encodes CASSLAQGTALNTEAFF.

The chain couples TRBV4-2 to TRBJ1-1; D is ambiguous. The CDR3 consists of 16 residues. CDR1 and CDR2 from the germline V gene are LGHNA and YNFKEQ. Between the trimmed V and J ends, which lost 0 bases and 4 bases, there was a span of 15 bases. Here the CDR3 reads CASSQDSGNRGTEAFF. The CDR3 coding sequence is TGTGCCAGCAGCCAAGATTCGGGGAATCGTGGCACTGAAGCTTTCTTT.

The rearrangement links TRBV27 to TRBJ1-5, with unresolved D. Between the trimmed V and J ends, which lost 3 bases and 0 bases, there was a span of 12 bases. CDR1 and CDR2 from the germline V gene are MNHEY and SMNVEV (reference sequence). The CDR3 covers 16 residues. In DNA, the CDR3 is TGTGCCAGCAGTTTGGCAGGAAACCTTAGCAATCAGCCCCAGCATTTT. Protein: CASSLAGNLSNQPQHF.

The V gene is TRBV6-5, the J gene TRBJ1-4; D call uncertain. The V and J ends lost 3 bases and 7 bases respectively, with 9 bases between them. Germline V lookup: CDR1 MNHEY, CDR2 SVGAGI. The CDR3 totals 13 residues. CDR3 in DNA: TGTGCCAGCAGTTATAATAACGGTGAAAAACTGTTTTTT. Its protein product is CASSYNNGEKLFF.

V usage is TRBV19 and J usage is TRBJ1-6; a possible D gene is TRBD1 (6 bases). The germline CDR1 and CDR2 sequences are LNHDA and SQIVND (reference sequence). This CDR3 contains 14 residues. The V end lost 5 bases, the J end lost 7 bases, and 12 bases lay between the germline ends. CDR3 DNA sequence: TGTGCCAGTAGTTGGGTAGGGGGAAATTCACCCCTCCACTTT. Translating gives CASSWVGGNSPLHF.

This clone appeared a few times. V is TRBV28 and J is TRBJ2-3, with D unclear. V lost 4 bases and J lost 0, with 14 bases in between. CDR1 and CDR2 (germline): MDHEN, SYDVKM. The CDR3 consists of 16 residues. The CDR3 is CASSSRYSTSTDTQYF. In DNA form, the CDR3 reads TGTGCCAGCAGTTCCCGATATTCAACTAGCACAGATACGCAGTATTTT. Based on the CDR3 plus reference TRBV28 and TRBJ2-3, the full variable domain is DVKVTQSSRYLVKRTGEKVFLECVQDMDHENMFWYRQDPGLGLRLIYFSYDVKMKEKGDIPEGYSVSREKKERFSLILESASTNQTSMYLCASSSRYSTSTDTQYFGPGTRLTVL.

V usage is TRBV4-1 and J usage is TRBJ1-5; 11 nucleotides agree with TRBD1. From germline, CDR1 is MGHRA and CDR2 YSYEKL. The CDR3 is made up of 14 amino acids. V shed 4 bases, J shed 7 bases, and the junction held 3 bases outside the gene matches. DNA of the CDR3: TGCGCCAGCAGCCCGGGACAGGGGGGACAGCCCCAGCATTTT. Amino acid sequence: CASSPGQGGQPQHF.

The CDR3 is CASSESTGVSGELFF. In DNA, the CDR3 is TGTGCCAGCAGTGAGTCGACAGGGGTGTCCGGGGAGCTGTTTTTT. The chain joins TRBV2 to TRBJ2-2, with TRBD1 matching over 8 bases. The CDR3 runs to 15 residues. V gave up 3 bases and J gave up 6 bases; unmatched junction bases: 6. The V gene's germline CDR1 is SNHLY and CDR2 FYNNEI.

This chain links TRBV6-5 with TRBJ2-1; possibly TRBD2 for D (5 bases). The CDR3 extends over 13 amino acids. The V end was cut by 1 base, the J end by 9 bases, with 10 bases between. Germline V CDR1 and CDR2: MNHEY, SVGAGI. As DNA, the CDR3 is TGTGCCAGCAGTTACTGGGAGATGGGTGAGCAGTTCTTC. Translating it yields CASSYWEMGEQFF.

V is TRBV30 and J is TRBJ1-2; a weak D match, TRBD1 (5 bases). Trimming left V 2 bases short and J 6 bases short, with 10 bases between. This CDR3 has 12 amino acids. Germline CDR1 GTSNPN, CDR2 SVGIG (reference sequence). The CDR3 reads CAWSRQTDGYTF. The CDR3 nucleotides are TGTGCCTGGAGTCGACAGACAGATGGCTACACCTTC. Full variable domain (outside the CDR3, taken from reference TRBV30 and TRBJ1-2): SQTIHQWPATLVQPVGSPLSLECTVEGTSNPNLYWYRQAAGRGLQLLFYSVGIGQISSEVPQNLSASRPQDRQFILSSKKLLLSDSGFYLCAWSRQTDGYTFGSGTRLTVV.

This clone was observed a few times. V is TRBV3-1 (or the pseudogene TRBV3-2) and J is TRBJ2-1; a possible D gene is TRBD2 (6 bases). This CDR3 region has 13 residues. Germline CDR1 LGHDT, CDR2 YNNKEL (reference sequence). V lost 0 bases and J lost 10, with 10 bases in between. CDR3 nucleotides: TGTGCCAGCAGCCAAGATTTGCGGGGAGAGCAGTTCTTC. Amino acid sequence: CASSQDLRGEQFF.

The CDR3 region has the DNA TGTGCCTGGAAGGGGGGGCCGGGGAATGAAAAACTGTTTTTT. It is translated as CAWKGGPGNEKLFF. The J gene is TRBJ1-4, the V gene TRBV30; D possibly corresponds to TRBD1 (6 bases). The CDR3 is made up of 14 amino acids. V lost 4 bases and J 5 bases, leaving 14 bases between the germline ends. Germline V gives CDR1 GTSNPN, CDR2 SVGIG (reference sequence).

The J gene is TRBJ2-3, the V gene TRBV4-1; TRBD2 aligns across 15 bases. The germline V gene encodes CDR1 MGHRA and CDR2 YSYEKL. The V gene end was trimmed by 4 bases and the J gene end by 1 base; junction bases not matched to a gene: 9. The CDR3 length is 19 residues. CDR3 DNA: TGCGCCAGCAGCCCCCAGGGACTAGCGGGGGGAGGGGGCACAGATACGCAGTATTTT. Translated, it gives CASSPQGLAGGGGTDTQYF.

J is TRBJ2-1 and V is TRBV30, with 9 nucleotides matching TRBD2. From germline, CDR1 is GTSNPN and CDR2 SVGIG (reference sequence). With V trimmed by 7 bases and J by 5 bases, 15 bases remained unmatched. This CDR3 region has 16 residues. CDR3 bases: TGTGCCTATGGGAAGAGCGGGGGGCCAGGAAACAATGAGCAGTTCTTC. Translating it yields CAYGKSGGPGNNEQFF.

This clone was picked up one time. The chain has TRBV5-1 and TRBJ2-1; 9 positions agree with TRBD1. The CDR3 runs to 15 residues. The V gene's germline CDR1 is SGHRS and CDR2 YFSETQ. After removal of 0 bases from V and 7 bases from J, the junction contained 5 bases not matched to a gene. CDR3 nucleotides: TGCGCCAGCAGCTTGGATCTGGGGACAGGGAATGAGCAGTTCTTC. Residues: CASSLDLGTGNEQFF.

CDR3 protein: CASSPPGQGPQETQYF. DNA of the CDR3: TGTGCCAGCTCACCACCGGGCCAGGGGCCCCAAGAGACCCAGTACTTC. The V gene is TRBV18, the J gene TRBJ2-5, with D maybe TRBD1 (6 bases). Germline CDR1 and CDR2: KGHSH and LQKENI. The CDR3 sequence is 16 residues long. The V and J ends lost 0 bases and 1 base respectively, with 12 bases between them.

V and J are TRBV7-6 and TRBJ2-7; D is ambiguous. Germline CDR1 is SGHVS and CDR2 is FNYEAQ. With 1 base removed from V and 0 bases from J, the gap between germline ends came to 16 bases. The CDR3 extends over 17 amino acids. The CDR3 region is CASSLEVGQYPSYEQYF. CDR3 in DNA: TGTGCCAGCAGCTTAGAAGTGGGCCAATATCCCTCCTACGAGCAGTACTTC. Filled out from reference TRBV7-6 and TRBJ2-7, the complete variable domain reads GAGVSQSPRYKVTKRGQDVALRCDPISGHVSLYWYRQALGQGPEFLTYFNYEAQQDKSGLPNDRFSAERPEGSISTLTIQRTEQRDSAMYRCASSLEVGQYPSYEQYFGPGTRLTVT.

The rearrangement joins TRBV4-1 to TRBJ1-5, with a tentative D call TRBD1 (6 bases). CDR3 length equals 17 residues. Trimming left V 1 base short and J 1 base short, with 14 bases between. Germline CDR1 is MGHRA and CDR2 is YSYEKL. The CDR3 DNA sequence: TGCGCCAGCAGCCAAGGAGGGGGACGGACGAGCAATCAGCCCCAGCATTTT. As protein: CASSQGGGRTSNQPQHF.

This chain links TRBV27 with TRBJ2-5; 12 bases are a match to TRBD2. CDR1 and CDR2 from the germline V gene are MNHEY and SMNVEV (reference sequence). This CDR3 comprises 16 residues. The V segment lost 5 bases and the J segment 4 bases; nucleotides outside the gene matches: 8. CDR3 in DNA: TGTGCCAGCAGTCCACTTGCTAGCGGGAGGGGAGAGACCCAGTACTTC. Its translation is CASSPLASGRGETQYF.

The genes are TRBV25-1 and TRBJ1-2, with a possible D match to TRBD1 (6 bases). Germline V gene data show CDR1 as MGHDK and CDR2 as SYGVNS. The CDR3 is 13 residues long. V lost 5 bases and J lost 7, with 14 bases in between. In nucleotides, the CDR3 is TGTGCCAGCAGTCGGGACACGAAGAGTGGCTACACCTTC. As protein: CASSRDTKSGYTF.